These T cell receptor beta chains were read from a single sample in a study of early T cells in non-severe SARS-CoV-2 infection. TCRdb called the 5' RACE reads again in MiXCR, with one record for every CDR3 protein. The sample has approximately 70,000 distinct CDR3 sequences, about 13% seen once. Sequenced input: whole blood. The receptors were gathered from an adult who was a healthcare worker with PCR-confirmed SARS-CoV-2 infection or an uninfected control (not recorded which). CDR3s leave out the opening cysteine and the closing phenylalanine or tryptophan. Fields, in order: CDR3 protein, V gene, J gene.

ASSQDLVTEAF,TRBV14,TRBJ1-1
SASPTGVYGYT,TRBV20-1,TRBJ1-2
ASTNTGGNSNQPQH,TRBV6-6,TRBJ1-5
SASRVGTKNTIY,TRBV20-1,TRBJ1-3
SARDLRRGEWSYGYT,TRBV20-1,TRBJ1-2
ASSGQGNQPQH,TRBV2,TRBJ1-5
ASSLNQGLY,TRBV12-3/TRBV12-4,TRBJ1-6
ASRGQGGNYNEQF,TRBV28,TRBJ2-1
ASSYTGTENIQY,TRBV7-8,TRBJ2-4
ASTRGSGERSPYEQY,TRBV12-3/TRBV12-4,TRBJ2-7
ASTPSVLDYGYT,TRBV12-3/TRBV12-4,TRBJ1-2
ASSQTRTGLKNIQY,TRBV6-5,TRBJ2-4
AISEGGTDTQY,TRBV10-3,TRBJ2-3
SASLSVNTGELF,TRBV20-1,TRBJ2-2
ASSPPERGWRTEAF,TRBV5-8,TRBJ1-1
ASSLGPRGQGDYGYT,TRBV7-8,TRBJ1-2
SHRGYNEQF,TRBV29-1,TRBJ2-1
AARGAGYNEQF,TRBV6-1,TRBJ2-1
ASSLSTGATDTQY,TRBV4-3,TRBJ2-3
ASSELGGNTGELF,TRBV25-1,TRBJ2-2
ASTGGSYNSPLH,TRBV2,TRBJ1-6
ASSPASLSSYEQY,TRBV3-1,TRBJ2-7
ASSLPQPIYEQY,TRBV28,TRBJ2-7
ASSLAAGGDYGYT,TRBV5-4,TRBJ1-2
SVEDPRRDEAF,TRBV29-1,TRBJ1-1
ASSELAGNTGELF,TRBV6-1,TRBJ2-2
ASSAGVRYEQY,TRBV6-1,TRBJ2-7
ASSNTEAF,TRBV28,TRBJ1-1
SADSRLAGATDTQY,TRBV20-1,TRBJ2-3
ASSQEGPGDQPQH,TRBV4-2,TRBJ1-5
ASSPGTSGNTIY,TRBV7-8,TRBJ1-3
ASMRGGISYNEQF,TRBV6-5,TRBJ2-1
ASSEGQPAHNYGYT,TRBV6-1,TRBJ1-2
ASSARQGADTQY,TRBV25-1,TRBJ2-3
AWKGARQSEQY,TRBV30,TRBJ2-7
SAPHGGVSTDTQY,TRBV20-1,TRBJ2-3
ASSPWDSYGYT,TRBV5-1,TRBJ1-2
SAEFGQHFSYEQY,TRBV20-1,TRBJ2-7
ASKGVTNEKLF,TRBV4-1,TRBJ1-4
ASSLSEVFYGYT,TRBV7-8,TRBJ1-2
ASSSPPEQY,TRBV28,TRBJ2-7
ASSERSGYSYEQY,TRBV9,TRBJ2-7
ASSPRTGGTEAF,TRBV9,TRBJ1-1
ASRGDRVAGELF,TRBV2,TRBJ2-2
ASSRDPLYGYT,TRBV9,TRBJ1-2
ASSPPGRSIGEQF,TRBV6-5,TRBJ2-1
ASSFWGEPQH,TRBV13,TRBJ1-5